This TCR beta chain appears in the sequencing data of a study of CD8+CD57+ T cells in acquired aplastic anemia. Study-wide background: Each DNA sample taken from sorted CD4+ and CD8+ cells came to 3 to 3.5 ug on average. General study results and limits: In common between the patients and the controls were around 29 CD8+ CDR3 sequences. Any difference that existed in CD8+ Simpson's diversity between patients and controls was not significant.

Germline CDR1 reads MNHNS; CDR2 reads SASEGT. The length of the CDR3 is 13 residues. Trimming shortened V by 7 bases and J by 0 bases, and 7 bases separated the two germline ends. In patients chosen for sequencing, flow cytometry had shown CD8+CD57+ cell expansion. The diagnosis in all patients was severe acquired aplastic anemia. Regarding this clonotype: Its antigen is still unknown.

Using genomic DNA as the template, TCR beta VDJ and CDR3 profiling was carried out. TCRdb reanalysed the reads using MiXCR and keeps one entry per CDR3 protein. The data contain 100,000 to 150,000 distinct CDR3 sequences, roughly 55% of them singletons. Input material: sorted CD4+, CD8+, or CD8+CD57+ T cells (not recorded which) from PBMCs. This receptor was taken from a human donor with aplastic anemia. The chain is built from TRBV6-1 and TRBJ1-5; D perhaps matches TRBD1 (5 bases). CDR3 sequence reads: CASKTDSNQPQHF. CDR3 sequence (DNA): TGTGCCAGCAAGACAGATAGCAATCAGCCCCAGCATTTT.